The clone carrying this T cell receptor (beta chain) has a handful of counts. As yet, its antigen is unknown. Trimming removed 0 bases from V and 13 bases from J, with 18 bases in between. This CDR3 spans 14 amino acids. The germline V gene encodes CDR1 LGHNA and CDR2 YNFKEQ. These data are taken from a study of identical twins. The study, taken as a whole, reports: Alpha sequences out of frame and shared by twins had excess low generation probability. The authors drew conclusions from cross-sectional statistical analysis rather than following the same donors.

The authors used template switching to add a universal primer site and gave cDNA unique molecular identifiers. Via MiXCR, TCRdb re-called the 5' RACE reads, giving one row per CDR3 protein. This table holds about 900,000 distinct CDR3 sequences, roughly an eighth found once. These data were also reused for a study on yellow fever vaccine responses in identical twins.

Material for sequencing was PBMCs. This chain links TRBV4-2 with TRBJ1-1, with D tentatively TRBD1 (6 bases). This receptor was obtained from a woman aged 18-30 years in good health. CDR3 residues: CASSQEERGEVGFF. The CDR3 nucleotides are TGTGCCAGCAGCCAAGAGGAGAGGGGGGAGGTTGGTTTCTTT.